These 25 T cell receptor beta chains share one sample of origin, sequenced in a study of shared clonotypes between healthy human individuals. Using immunoSEQ multiplex PCR, the repertoire was profiled, and TCRdb retains in-frame clones only, with some absent. The data show around 1.4 million clones, approximately 98.5% seen once. Sequencing was carried out using naive CD4+ T cells sorted from blood. As to subset: CD45RA+ positively selected. The source of these receptors is a man under 40 in good health.

The chain couples TRBV5-3 to TRBJ2-3, with 7 bases aligning to TRBD2. TRBV5-3 is annotated as an ORF whose role is uncertain. With 6 bases clipped from V and 6 bases from J, the junction kept 10 bases outside the gene matches. The CDR3 is 14 residues long. CDR3 sequence (DNA): TGTGCCAGAACCCCATGGGAGGGTTCCGATACGCAGTATTTT. This encodes CARTPWEGSDTQYF.

The chain recombines TRBV19 with TRBJ2-3; D gene ambiguous. Trimming removed 5 bases at V and 2 bases at J, with 5 bases between. The germline V gene has CDR1 LNHDA and CDR2 SQIVND (reference sequence). The CDR3 runs 12 residues. CDR3 bases: TGTGCCAGTAGTCCTGACACAGATACGCAGTATTTT. Residues: CASSPDTDTQYF.

The table lists this clone with a count of one. The chain links TRBV18 to TRBJ2-7, with D possibly being TRBD1 or TRBD2 (5 bases each). The germline V and J ends were trimmed by 4 bases and 3 bases, with 19 bases remaining between them. The CDR3 is 16 amino acids. Germline V gives CDR1 KGHSH, CDR2 LQKENI. DNA for the CDR3: TGTGCCAGCTCACTTCTGGACATCCTCGGAGGCTACGAGCAGTACTTC. Amino acids: CASSLLDILGGYEQYF.

CDR3 DNA: TGTGCCAGCAGCTTGGTCGGGAGTAGGGAAAAACTGTTTTTT. Its translation: CASSLVGSREKLFF. The V gene is TRBV7-9, the J gene TRBJ1-4; D is unresolved. CDR3 length: 14 residues. V gave up 3 bases and J gave up 8 bases, with 13 bases separating them. Germline CDR1 reads SEHNR; CDR2 reads FQNEAQ (reference sequence). Full variable domain (remainder filled in from reference TRBV7-9 and TRBJ1-4): DTGVSQNPRHKITKRGQNVTFRCDPISEHNRLYWYRQTLGQGPEFLTYFQNEAQLEKSRLLSDRFSAERPKGSFSTLEIQRTEQGDSAMYLCASSLVGSREKLFFGSGTQLSVL.

The J gene is TRBJ1-4, the V gene TRBV6-5; D is ambiguous. Trimming stripped 2 bases from V and 11 bases from J, with 6 bases between. Germline CDR1 MNHEY, CDR2 SVGAGI. The CDR3 extends over 11 amino acids. The DNA for the CDR3 is TGTGCCAGCAGTTACGGGAGGAAACTGTTTTTT. It codes for CASSYGRKLFF.

The gene calls are TRBV6-1 and TRBJ2-1; TRBD1 aligns across 10 bases. The CDR3 consists of 13 residues. V gave up 6 bases and J gave up 7 bases; unmatched junction bases: 3. Germline CDR1 and CDR2: MNHNS and SASEGT. CDR3: CASRTGGRNEQFF. In DNA, the CDR3 is TGTGCCAGCAGGACAGGGGGCAGGAATGAGCAGTTCTTC.

The chain recombines TRBV2 with TRBJ2-4; tentatively, D is TRBD1 (5 bases). Trimming shortened V by 6 bases and J by 2 bases, and 11 bases separated the two germline ends. Germline V gene sequence: CDR1 SNHLY, CDR2 FYNNEI. This CDR3 has 14 residues. DNA of the CDR3: TGTGCCAGCAGACAAGGGGTGTCCAAAAACATTCAGTACTTC. Its translation is CASRQGVSKNIQYF.

The chain employs TRBV18 and TRBJ2-7; 8 bases fit TRBD2. With V trimmed by 3 bases and J by 0 bases, 10 bases remained unmatched. CDR1 is KGHSH and CDR2 is LQKENI in the germline V gene. The CDR3 runs 17 residues. CDR3 in DNA: TGTGCCAGCTCACCGCTCAGCGGGAGCCCCAGCTCCTACGAGCAGTACTTC. Translated, it gives CASSPLSGSPSSYEQYF.

The gene calls are TRBV28 and TRBJ1-2, with a possible D match to TRBD1 (6 bases). Trimming took 5 bases from V and 4 from J, leaving 14 bases between them. Germline values: CDR1 MDHEN, CDR2 SYDVKM. The CDR3 consists of 14 residues. The CDR3 region is CASSRWTDFYGYTF. As DNA, the CDR3 is TGTGCCAGCAGTCGCTGGACAGATTTCTATGGCTACACCTTC.

In this sample, this clone turned up once. The chain is built from TRBV28 and TRBJ2-7; 10 nucleotides match TRBD2. CDR1 is MDHEN and CDR2 is SYDVKM in the germline V gene. The trim removed 2 bases at V and 4 bases at J, leaving 5 bases unmatched. The CDR3 sequence is 15 residues long. CDR3 region: CASSLQGLATYEQYF. Here the CDR3 DNA reads TGTGCCAGCAGTTTACAGGGACTAGCGACTTACGAGCAGTACTTC.

A single count supports this clone. This chain links TRBV5-4 with TRBJ2-7; TRBD1 agrees at 8 bases. Unmatched junction bases numbered 10, after V lost 3 bases and J lost 5 bases. CDR1 SGHNT and CDR2 YYREEE come from the germline V gene (reference sequence). The CDR3 contains 15 residues. Here the CDR3 reads CASSSKRDRFDEQYF. The CDR3 DNA reads as TGTGCCAGCAGCTCCAAACGGGACAGGTTTGACGAGCAGTACTTC.

J is TRBJ2-7 and V is TRBV6-1; a weak D match, TRBD2 (5 bases). V lost 4 bases and J lost 2, with 15 bases in between. Germline V gene lookup returns CDR1 MNHNS and CDR2 SASEGT. CDR3 length: 15 residues. CDR3 loop: CASSASSGRPYEQYF. The DNA for the CDR3 is TGTGCCAGCAGTGCTAGCTCCGGGCGACCCTACGAGCAGTACTTC.

This chain uses TRBV19 with TRBJ2-2; 10 nucleotides match TRBD2. V lost 2 bases and J lost 8; bases outside the gene matches: 5. Germline lookup yields CDR1 LNHDA and CDR2 SQIVND (reference sequence). The CDR3 runs to 15 residues. Here the CDR3 reads CASSILASGSGELFF. The CDR3 DNA sequence: TGTGCCAGTAGTATACTGGCTAGCGGGAGTGGGGAGCTGTTTTTT. Full variable domain (missing parts from reference TRBV19 and TRBJ2-2): DGGITQSPKYLFRKEGQNVTLSCEQNLNHDAMYWYRQDPGQGLRLIYYSQIVNDFQKGDIAEGYSVSREKKESFPLTVTSAQKNPTAFYLCASSILASGSGELFFGEGSRLTVL.

V is TRBV4-1 and J is TRBJ1-3, with D uncertain. The CDR3 spans 17 residues. Trimming left V 4 bases short and J 0 bases short, with 16 bases between. CDR1 is MGHRA, CDR2 YSYEKL, per germline. The CDR3 DNA is TGCGCCAGCAGCCCGAAGGGAAGGCCGGACTCTGGAAACACCATATATTTT. It encodes CASSPKGRPDSGNTIYF.

This rearrangement joins TRBV6-6 to TRBJ2-5, with TRBD2 matching 8 bases. CDR3 size: 16 residues. Trimming took 2 bases from V and 5 from J; bases not matched to a gene: 10. The V gene's germline CDR1 is MNHNY and CDR2 SVGAGI (reference sequence). The CDR3 loop is CASSYVSGGPEETQYF. The CDR3 DNA sequence: TGTGCCAGCAGTTACGTTTCGGGAGGGCCTGAGGAGACCCAGTACTTC.

This clone was detected only once. The CDR3 reads CASSVDRGQTETQYF. Here the CDR3 DNA reads TGTGCCAGTAGTGTGGACAGGGGGCAAACAGAGACCCAGTACTTC. The chain joins TRBV19 to TRBJ2-5; 11 bases fit TRBD1. Germline V CDR1 and CDR2: LNHDA, SQIVND (reference sequence). This CDR3 has 15 residues. The junction had 6 bases not matched to a gene; V was cut back by 5 bases and J by 4 bases.

This chain joins TRBV5-1 and TRBJ1-2; a possible D gene is TRBD1 (5 bases). The germline V gene encodes CDR1 SGHRS and CDR2 YFSETQ. The length of the CDR3 is 14 residues. With 3 bases removed from V and 5 bases from J, the gap between germline ends came to 14 bases. The CDR3 spells CASSSAQGLYGYTF. In DNA, the CDR3 is TGCGCCAGCAGCTCCGCGCAGGGCCTGTATGGCTACACCTTC.

Turning to this clone: Different DNA sequences within this sample yield the same CDR3. The chain combines TRBV9 with TRBJ2-6; D uncertain. CDR1 is SGDLS and CDR2 is YYNGEE in the germline V gene. The CDR3 length is 15 residues. Trimming left V 0 bases short and J 0 bases short, with 4 bases between. CDR3 amino acids: CASSVVSSGANVLTF. The DNA of the CDR3 is TGTGCCAGCAGCGTAGTTTCCTCTGGGGCCAACGTCCTGACTTTC.

The chain uses TRBV28 and TRBJ2-3; 9 bases are a match to TRBD1. The V segment lost 7 bases and the J segment 10 bases; nucleotides outside the gene matches: 12. This CDR3 contains 14 residues. Germline V CDR1 and CDR2: MDHEN, SYDVKM. The CDR3 nucleotides read TGTGCCAGCATCACAGGACAGGGGTCTGTAGCGCAGTATTTT. Encoded protein: CASITGQGSVAQYF. Combining the CDR3 with reference TRBV28 and TRBJ2-3 gives the whole variable domain DVKVTQSSRYLVKRTGEKVFLECVQDMDHENMFWYRQDPGLGLRLIYFSYDVKMKEKGDIPEGYSVSREKKERFSLILESASTNQTSMYLCASITGQGSVAQYFGPGTRLTVL.

The V call is TRBV5-6, the J call TRBJ2-3; no definite D call. Germline lookup yields CDR1 SGHDT and CDR2 YYEEEE. The CDR3 contains 19 residues. The ends were cut back, 4 bases at V and 0 bases at J, with 24 bases in the middle. CDR3 DNA: TGTGCCAGCAGCGGCCCTGGGGTGCCGTCGAAATATAGCACAGATACGCAGTATTTT. This codes for CASSGPGVPSKYSTDTQYF.

The gene calls are TRBV18 and TRBJ2-7; D assignment may be TRBD1 or TRBD2 (5 bases each). V lost 4 bases, J lost 0 bases, and 13 bases lay in between. The CDR3 runs to 15 residues. Germline values: CDR1 KGHSH, CDR2 LQKENI. The CDR3 protein is CASSLRDLDSYEQYF. The CDR3 DNA is TGTGCCAGCTCACTCCGGGACCTTGACTCCTACGAGCAGTACTTC.

This chain joins TRBV27 and TRBJ2-1; D is uncertain. V was shortened by 5 bases and J by 0 bases, with 5 bases between the two germline ends. From germline, CDR1 is MNHEY and CDR2 SMNVEV (reference sequence). The CDR3 contains 13 residues. The DNA for the CDR3 is TGTGCCAGCAGTGGCCCCTCCTACAATGAGCAGTTCTTC. Residues: CASSGPSYNEQFF.

CDR3 DNA: TGTGCCAGCAGCTTGGTGGGTCAGGGTAGGGAGACCCAGTACTTC. It is translated as CASSLVGQGRETQYF. V gene TRBV6-5 combines with J gene TRBJ2-5; D possibly corresponds to TRBD1 (5 bases). V lost 6 bases and J lost 5, with 19 bases in between. The CDR3 consists of 15 residues. Germline CDR1 and CDR2: MNHEY and SVGAGI.

This sequence joins TRBV19 and TRBJ1-5; TRBD1 is a possible D gene (6 bases). The V end lost 5 bases, the J end lost 2 bases, and 13 bases lay between the germline ends. This CDR3 is 15 amino acids long. Germline-derived CDR1 and CDR2 are LNHDA and SQIVND (reference sequence). The CDR3 sequence: CASSSQGFGNQPQHF. The CDR3 DNA follows: TGTGCCAGTAGTTCACAGGGATTTGGCAATCAGCCCCAGCATTTT.

This sequence joins TRBV29-1 and TRBJ2-5; possible D gene TRBD2, 6 bases. Germline lookup yields CDR1 SQVTM and CDR2 ANQGSEA. The CDR3 contains 14 residues. Trimming shortened V by 6 bases and J by 2 bases, and 16 bases separated the two germline ends. CDR3 sequence: CSVGLRGLQETQYF. For the CDR3, the DNA is TGCAGCGTGGGGCTGCGGGGTCTGCAAGAGACCCAGTACTTC.